The 3 T cell receptor beta chains listed next were all sequenced from one sample in a study of early T cells in non-severe SARS-CoV-2 infection. TCRdb independently ran MiXCR on the 5' RACE reads; one entry per CDR3 protein. This repertoire shows fewer than 40,000 distinct CDR3 sequences, 5% to 5.5% found once; its top ten account for 3.5% to 4%. Sequenced sample: whole blood. Every receptor here comes from an adult who was a healthcare worker with PCR-confirmed SARS-CoV-2 infection or an uninfected control (not recorded which).

This clonotype rates as medium-sized (0.01 to 0.1%). V is TRBV6-6 and J is TRBJ1-2, with 7 nucleotides matching TRBD1. After removal of 6 bases from V and 2 bases from J, the junction contained 9 bases not matched to a gene. This CDR3 comprises 15 residues. Germline V CDR1 and CDR2: MNHNY, SVGAGI (reference sequence). The CDR3 region is CASSYDREANYGYTF. The CDR3 DNA follows: TGTGCCAGCAGCTACGACAGGGAGGCCAACTATGGCTACACCTTC.

The chain employs TRBV11-3 and TRBJ2-1; D unclear. The germline V and J ends were trimmed by 1 base and 5 bases, with 12 bases remaining between them. The CDR3 runs 15 residues. The germline gives CDR1 SGHNT, CDR2 YENEEA. The CDR3 spells CASSLVMGQNNEQFF. The CDR3 DNA reads TGTGCCAGCAGCTTAGTAATGGGTCAAAACAATGAGCAGTTCTTC.

This clonotype is categorized as medium-sized. The rearrangement links TRBV20-1 to TRBJ2-7, with a possible D match to TRBD1 (5 bases). V lost 7 bases and J lost 0, with 19 bases in between. The CDR3 totals 15 residues. The V gene's germline CDR1 is DFQATT and CDR2 SNEGSKA (reference sequence). DNA for the CDR3: TGCAGTGTCCCGACAAGAGGAAGGGGCTCCTACGAGCAGTACTTC. Amino acids: CSVPTRGRGSYEQYF.